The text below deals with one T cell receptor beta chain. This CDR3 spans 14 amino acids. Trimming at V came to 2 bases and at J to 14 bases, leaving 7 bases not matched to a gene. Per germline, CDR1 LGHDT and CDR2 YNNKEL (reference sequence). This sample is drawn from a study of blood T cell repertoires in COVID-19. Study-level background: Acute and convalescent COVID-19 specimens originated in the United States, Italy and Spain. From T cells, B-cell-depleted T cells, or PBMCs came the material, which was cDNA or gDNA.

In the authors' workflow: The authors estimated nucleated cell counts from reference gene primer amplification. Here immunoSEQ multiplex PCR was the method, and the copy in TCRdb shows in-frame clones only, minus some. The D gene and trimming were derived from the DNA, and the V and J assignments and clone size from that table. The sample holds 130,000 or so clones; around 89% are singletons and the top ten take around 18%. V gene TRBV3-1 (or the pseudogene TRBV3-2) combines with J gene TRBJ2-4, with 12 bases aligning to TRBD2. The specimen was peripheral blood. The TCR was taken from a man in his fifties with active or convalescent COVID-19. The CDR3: CASSQTTSGGPEYF. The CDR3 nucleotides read TGTGCCAGCAGCCAAACAACTAGCGGGGGGCCAGAGTACTTC.